The entry below gives a single T cell receptor beta chain sequence along with its context. Those enrolled in Seattle joined during active infection and were followed longitudinally afterward. Original processing methods: Researchers report that nucleated cell counts were estimated from reference gene primer amplification. Using immunoSEQ multiplex PCR, the repertoire was profiled, and TCRdb retains in-frame clones only, with some absent. The V and J calls and clone size were taken over from that table, and D and trimming were inferred from the DNA. The sample includes under 95,000 clones, 70% to 90% of them seen just once. The sample belongs to a study of blood T cell repertoires in COVID-19. Study in general: COVID-19 samples collected from the United States, Italy and Spain covered acute and convalescent phases. T cells, B-cell-depleted T cells, or PBMCs provided the cDNA or gDNA that served as material.

The clonotype comes from a man aged 50 or older with COVID-19, enrolled during active disease. Sequencing was done on a sample of peripheral blood.

The DNA for the CDR3 is TGCGCCAGCAGCCAAGCGGGACAGGTCTACAATGAGCAGTTCTTC. It translates to CASSQAGQVYNEQFF. This chain uses TRBV4-3 with TRBJ2-1; TRBD1 aligns across 8 bases. Unmatched junction bases numbered 2, after V lost 1 base and J lost 3 bases. The CDR3 is 15 amino acids. Per germline, CDR1 LGHNA and CDR2 YSLEER.